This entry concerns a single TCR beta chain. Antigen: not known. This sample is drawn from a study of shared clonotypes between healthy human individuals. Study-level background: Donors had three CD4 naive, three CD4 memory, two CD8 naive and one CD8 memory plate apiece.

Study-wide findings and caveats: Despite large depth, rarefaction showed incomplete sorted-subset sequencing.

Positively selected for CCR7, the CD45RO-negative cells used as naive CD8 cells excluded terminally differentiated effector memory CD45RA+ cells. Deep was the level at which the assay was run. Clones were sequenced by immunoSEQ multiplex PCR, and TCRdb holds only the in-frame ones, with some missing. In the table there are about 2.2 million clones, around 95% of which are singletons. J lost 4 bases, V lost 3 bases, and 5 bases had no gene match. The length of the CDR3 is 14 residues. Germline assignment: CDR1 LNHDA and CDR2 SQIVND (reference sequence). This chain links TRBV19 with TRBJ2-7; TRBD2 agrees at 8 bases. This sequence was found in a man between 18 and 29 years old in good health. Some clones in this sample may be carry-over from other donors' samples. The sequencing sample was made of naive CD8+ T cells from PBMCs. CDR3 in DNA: TGTGCCAGTAGTATGGTAGGCGGGAGGTACGAGCAGTACTTC. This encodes CASSMVGGRYEQYF. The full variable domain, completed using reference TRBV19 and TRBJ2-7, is DGGITQSPKYLFRKEGQNVTLSCEQNLNHDAMYWYRQDPGQGLRLIYYSQIVNDFQKGDIAEGYSVSREKKESFPLTVTSAQKNPTAFYLCASSMVGGRYEQYFGPGTRLTVT.